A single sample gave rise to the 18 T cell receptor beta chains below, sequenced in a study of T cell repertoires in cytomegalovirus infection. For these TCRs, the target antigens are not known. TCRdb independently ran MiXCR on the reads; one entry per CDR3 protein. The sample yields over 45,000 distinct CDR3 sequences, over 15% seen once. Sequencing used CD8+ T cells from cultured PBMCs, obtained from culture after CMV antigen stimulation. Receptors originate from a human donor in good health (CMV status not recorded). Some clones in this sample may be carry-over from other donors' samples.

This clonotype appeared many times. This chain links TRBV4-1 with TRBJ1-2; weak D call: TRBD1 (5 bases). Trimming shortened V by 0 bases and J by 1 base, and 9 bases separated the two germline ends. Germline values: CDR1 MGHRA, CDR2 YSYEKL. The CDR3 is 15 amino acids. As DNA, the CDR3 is TGCGCCAGCAGCCAAGAATGGACATTTAACTATGGCTACACCTTC. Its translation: CASSQEWTFNYGYTF.

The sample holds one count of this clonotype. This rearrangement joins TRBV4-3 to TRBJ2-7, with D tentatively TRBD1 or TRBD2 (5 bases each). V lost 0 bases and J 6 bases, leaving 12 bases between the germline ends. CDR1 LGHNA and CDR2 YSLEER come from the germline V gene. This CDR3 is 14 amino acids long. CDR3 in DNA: TGCGCCAGCAGCCAAGACAGAGGGACCTTCGAGCAGTACTTC. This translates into CASSQDRGTFEQYF.

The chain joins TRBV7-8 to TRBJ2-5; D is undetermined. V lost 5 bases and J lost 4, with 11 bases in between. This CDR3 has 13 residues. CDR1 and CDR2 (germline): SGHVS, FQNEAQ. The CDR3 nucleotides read TGTGCCAGCAGCCCAAGGTTGGGAGAGACCCAGTACTTC. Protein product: CASSPRLGETQYF.

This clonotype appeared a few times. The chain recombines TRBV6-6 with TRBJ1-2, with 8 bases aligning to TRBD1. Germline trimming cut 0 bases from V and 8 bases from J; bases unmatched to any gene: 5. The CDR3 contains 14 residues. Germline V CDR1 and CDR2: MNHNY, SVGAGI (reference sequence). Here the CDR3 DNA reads TGTGCCAGCAGTTACTCGGATACAGGGGGAGGCTACACCTTC. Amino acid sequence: CASSYSDTGGGYTF.

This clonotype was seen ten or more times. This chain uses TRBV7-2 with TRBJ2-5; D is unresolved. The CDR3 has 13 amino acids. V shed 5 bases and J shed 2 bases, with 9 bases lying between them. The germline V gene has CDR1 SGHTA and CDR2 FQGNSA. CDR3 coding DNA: TGTGCCAGCAGCCGCTGGCCACAAGAGACCCAGTACTTC. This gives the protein CASSRWPQETQYF.

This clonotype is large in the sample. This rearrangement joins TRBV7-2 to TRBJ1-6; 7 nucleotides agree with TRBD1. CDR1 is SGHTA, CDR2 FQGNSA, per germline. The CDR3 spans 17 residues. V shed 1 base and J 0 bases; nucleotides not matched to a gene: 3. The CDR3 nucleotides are TGTGCCAGCAGCTTAGGAGGGGGCCGCTCCTATAATTCACCCCTCCACTTT. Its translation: CASSLGGGRSYNSPLHF.

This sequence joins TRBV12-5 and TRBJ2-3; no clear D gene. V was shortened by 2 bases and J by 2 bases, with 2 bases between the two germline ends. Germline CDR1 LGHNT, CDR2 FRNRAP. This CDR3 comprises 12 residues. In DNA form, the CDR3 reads TGTGCTAGTGGTTTGTCCACAGATACGCAGTATTTT. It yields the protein CASGLSTDTQYF.

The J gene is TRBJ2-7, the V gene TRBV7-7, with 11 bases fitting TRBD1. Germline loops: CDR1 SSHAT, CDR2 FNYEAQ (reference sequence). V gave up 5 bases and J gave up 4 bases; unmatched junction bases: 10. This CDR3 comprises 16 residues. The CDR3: CASSRPYGQGAYEQYF. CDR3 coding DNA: TGTGCCAGCAGCCGCCCGTACGGACAGGGGGCTTACGAGCAGTACTTC. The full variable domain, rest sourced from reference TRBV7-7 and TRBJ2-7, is GAGVSQSPRYKVTKRGQDVTLRCDPISSHATLYWYQQALGQGPEFLTYFNYEAQPDKSGLPSDRFSAERPEGSISTLTIQRTEQRDSAMYRCASSRPYGQGAYEQYFGPGTRLTVT.

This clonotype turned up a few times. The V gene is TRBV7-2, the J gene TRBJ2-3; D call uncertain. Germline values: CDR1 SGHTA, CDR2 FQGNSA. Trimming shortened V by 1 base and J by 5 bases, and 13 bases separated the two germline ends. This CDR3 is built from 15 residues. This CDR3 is CASSLVKPGRDTQYF. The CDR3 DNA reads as TGTGCCAGCAGCTTAGTAAAGCCAGGACGAGATACGCAGTATTTT. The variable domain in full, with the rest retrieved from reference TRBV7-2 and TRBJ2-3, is GAGVSQSPSNKVTEKGKDVELRCDPISGHTALYWYRQSLGQGLEFLIYFQGNSAPDKSGLPSDRFSAERTGGSVSTLTIQRTQQEDSAVYLCASSLVKPGRDTQYFGPGTRLTVL.

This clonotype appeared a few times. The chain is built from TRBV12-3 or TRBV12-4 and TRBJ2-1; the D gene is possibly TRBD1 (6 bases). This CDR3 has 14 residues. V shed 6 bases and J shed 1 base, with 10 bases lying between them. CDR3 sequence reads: CASRQGTSYNEQFF. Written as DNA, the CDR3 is TGTGCCAGCAGACAGGGAACGTCCTACAATGAGCAGTTCTTC.

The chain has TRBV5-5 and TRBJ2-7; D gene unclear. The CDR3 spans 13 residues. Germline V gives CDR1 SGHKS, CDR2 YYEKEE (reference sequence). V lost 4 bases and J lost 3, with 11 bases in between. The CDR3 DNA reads TGTGCCAGCAGCACGGACGTACACTACGAGCAGTACTTC. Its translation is CASSTDVHYEQYF.

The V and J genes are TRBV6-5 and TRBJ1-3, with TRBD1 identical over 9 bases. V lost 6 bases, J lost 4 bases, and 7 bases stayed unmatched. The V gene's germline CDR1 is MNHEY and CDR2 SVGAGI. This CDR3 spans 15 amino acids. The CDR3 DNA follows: TGTGCCAGCAGACCACACGGGACAGGGGGAAACACCATATATTTT. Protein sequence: CASRPHGTGGNTIYF.

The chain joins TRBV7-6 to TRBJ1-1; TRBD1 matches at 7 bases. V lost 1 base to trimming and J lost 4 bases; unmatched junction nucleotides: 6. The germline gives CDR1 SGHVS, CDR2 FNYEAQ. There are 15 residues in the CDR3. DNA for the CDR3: TGTGCCAGCAGCTTAGGACAGGGACCCGGCACTGAAGCTTTCTTT. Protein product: CASSLGQGPGTEAFF.

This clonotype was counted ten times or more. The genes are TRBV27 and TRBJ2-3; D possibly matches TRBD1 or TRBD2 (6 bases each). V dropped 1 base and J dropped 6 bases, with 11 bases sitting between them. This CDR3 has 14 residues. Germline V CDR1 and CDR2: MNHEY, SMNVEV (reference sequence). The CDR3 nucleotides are TGTGCCAGCAGTTTATGGGGGGCCCCGGATACGCAGTATTTT. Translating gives CASSLWGAPDTQYF.

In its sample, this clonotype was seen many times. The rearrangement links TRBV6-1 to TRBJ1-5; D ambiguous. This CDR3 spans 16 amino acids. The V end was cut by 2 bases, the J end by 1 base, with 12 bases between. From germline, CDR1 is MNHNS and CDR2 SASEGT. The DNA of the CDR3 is TGTGCCAGCAGTGAAAGCAGGACCCGGAGCAATCAGCCCCAGCATTTT. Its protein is CASSESRTRSNQPQHF.

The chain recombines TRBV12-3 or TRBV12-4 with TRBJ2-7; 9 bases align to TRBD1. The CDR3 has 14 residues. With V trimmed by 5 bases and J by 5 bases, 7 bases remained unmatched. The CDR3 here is CASSQPGQGHEQYF. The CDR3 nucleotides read TGTGCCAGCAGTCAGCCGGGACAGGGCCACGAGCAGTACTTC.

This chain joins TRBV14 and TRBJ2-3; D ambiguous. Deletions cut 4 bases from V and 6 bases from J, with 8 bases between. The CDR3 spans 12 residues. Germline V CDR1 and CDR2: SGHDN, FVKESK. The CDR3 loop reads CASSPEVDTQYF. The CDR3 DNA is TGTGCCAGCAGCCCAGAAGTTGATACGCAGTATTTT.

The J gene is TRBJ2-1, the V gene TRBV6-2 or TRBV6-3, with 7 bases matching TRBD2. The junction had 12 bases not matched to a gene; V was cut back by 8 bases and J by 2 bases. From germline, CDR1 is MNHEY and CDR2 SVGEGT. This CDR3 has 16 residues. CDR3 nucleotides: TGTGCCAGCGTCCGGGGCGGGAGTACTACCTACAATGAGCAGTTCTTC. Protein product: CASVRGGSTTYNEQFF.